This TCR beta chain was observed in a study of neurological immune-mediated disorders. TCRdb analysed the 5' RACE reads with MiXCR anew, one entry per CDR3 protein. The sample has tens of thousands of distinct CDR3 sequences, roughly 7% seen once. This clonotype was seen ten or more times. Germline V gene lookup returns CDR1 LGHNA and CDR2 YNFKEQ. The V segment lost 0 bases and the J segment 2 bases; nucleotides outside the gene matches: 1. The CDR3 is made up of 15 amino acids. V gene TRBV4-2 combines with J gene TRBJ2-1, with TRBD1 matching over 7 bases. This TCR was sampled from a woman aged 40 to 50 in good health. The sequenced material came from PBMCs. CDR3 DNA: TGTGCCAGCAGCCAAGAGGACAGGACCTACAATGAGCAGTTCTTC. This codes for CASSQEDRTYNEQFF.